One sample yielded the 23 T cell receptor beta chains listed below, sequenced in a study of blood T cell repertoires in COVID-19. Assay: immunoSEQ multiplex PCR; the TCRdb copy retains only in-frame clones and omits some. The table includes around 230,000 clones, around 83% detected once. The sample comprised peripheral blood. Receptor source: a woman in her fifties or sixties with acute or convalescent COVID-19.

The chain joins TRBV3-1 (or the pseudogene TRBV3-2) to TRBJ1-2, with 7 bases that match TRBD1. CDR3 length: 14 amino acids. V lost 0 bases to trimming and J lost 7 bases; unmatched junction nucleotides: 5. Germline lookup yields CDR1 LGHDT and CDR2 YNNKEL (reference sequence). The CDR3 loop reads CASSQEGRGFGYTF. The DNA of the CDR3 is TGTGCCAGCAGCCAAGAGGGCAGGGGGTTTGGCTACACCTTC.

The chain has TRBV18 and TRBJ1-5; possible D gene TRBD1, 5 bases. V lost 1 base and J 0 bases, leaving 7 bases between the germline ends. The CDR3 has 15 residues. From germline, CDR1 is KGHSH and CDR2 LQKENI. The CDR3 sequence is CASSPQGISNQPQHF. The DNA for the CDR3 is TGTGCCAGCTCACCACAGGGGATTAGCAATCAGCCCCAGCATTTT.

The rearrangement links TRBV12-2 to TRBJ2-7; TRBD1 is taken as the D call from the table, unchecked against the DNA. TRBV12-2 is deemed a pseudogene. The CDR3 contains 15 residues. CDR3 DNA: TGTGCAAGTCGCGCCCGGGACAGGGGCATCCCCGAGCAGTACTTC. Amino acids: CASRARDRGIPEQYF.

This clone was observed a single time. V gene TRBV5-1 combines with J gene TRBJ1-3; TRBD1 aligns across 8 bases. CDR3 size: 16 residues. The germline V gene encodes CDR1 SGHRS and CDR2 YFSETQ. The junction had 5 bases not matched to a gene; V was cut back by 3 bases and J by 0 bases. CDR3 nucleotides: TGCGCCAGCAGCTCGGGACAGGAGAGCTCTGGAAACACCATATATTTT. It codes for CASSSGQESSGNTIYF.

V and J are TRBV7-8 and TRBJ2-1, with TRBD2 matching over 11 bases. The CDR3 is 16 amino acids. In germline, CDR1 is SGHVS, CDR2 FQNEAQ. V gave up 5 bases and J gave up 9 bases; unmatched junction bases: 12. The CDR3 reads CASSPRGIAGGSEQFF. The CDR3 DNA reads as TGTGCCAGCAGCCCCCGGGGGATAGCGGGAGGGAGTGAGCAGTTCTTC.

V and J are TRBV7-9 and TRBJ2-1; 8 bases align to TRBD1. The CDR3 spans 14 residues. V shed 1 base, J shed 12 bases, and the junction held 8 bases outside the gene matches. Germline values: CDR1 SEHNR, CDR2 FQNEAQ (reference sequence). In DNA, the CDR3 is TGTGCCAGCAGCTTAGGTGCACAGGGGGTCGGGCAGTTCTTC. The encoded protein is CASSLGAQGVGQFF. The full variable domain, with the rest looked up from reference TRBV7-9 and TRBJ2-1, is DTGVSQNPRHKITKRGQNVTFRCDPISEHNRLYWYRQTLGQGPEFLTYFQNEAQLEKSRLLSDRFSAERPKGSFSTLEIQRTEQGDSAMYLCASSLGAQGVGQFFGPGTRLTVL.

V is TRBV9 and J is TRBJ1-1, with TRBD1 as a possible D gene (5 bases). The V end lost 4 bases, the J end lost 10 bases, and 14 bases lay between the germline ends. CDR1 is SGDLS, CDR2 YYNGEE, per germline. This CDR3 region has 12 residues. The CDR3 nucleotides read TGTGCCAGCAGCCCAGACAGTGCAGCAGCTTTCTTT. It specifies CASSPDSAAAFF.

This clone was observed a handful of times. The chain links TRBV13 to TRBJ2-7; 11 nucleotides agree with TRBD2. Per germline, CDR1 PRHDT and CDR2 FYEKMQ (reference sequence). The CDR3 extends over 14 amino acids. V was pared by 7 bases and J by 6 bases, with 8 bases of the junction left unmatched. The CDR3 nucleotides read TGTGCCAGCACGACTAGCGGGATGTCGGGCGAGCAGTACTTC. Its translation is CASTTSGMSGEQYF.

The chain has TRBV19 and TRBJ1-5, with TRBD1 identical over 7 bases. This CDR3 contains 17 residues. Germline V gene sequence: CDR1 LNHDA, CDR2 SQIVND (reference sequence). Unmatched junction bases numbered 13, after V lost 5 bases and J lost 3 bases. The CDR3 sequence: CASSLSTGKVFNQPQHF. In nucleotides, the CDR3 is TGTGCCAGTAGTCTATCGACAGGGAAGGTTTTCAATCAGCCCCAGCATTTT. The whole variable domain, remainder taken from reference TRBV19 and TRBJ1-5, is DGGITQSPKYLFRKEGQNVTLSCEQNLNHDAMYWYRQDPGQGLRLIYYSQIVNDFQKGDIAEGYSVSREKKESFPLTVTSAQKNPTAFYLCASSLSTGKVFNQPQHFGDGTRLSIL.

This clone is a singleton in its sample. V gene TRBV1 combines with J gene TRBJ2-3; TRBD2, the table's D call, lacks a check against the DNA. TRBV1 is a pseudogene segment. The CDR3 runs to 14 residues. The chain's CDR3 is CTSPLALSTDTQYF. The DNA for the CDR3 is TGCACCAGTCCCTTAGCCCTTAGCACAGATACGCAGTATTTT.

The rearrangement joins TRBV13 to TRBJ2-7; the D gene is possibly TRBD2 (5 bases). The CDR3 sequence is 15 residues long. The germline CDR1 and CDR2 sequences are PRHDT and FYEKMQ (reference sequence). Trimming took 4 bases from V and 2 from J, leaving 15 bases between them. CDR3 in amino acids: CASSSPQEEAYEQYF. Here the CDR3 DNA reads TGTGCCAGCAGCTCCCCGCAGGAGGAAGCCTACGAGCAGTACTTC.

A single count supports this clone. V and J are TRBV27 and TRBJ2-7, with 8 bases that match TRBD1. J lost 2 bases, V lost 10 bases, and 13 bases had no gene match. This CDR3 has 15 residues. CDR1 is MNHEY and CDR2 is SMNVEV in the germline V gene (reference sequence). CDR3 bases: TGTGCCACAACCGTTTCGGCAGGGGGCACCTACGAGCAGTACTTC. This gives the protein CATTVSAGGTYEQYF.

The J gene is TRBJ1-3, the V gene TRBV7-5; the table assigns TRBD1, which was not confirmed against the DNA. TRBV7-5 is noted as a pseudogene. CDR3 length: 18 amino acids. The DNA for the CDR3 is TGTGCCAGAAGCTTATTGGGCCCCTCAGGGGGCTCTGGAAACACCATATATTTT. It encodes CARSLLGPSGGSGNTIYF.

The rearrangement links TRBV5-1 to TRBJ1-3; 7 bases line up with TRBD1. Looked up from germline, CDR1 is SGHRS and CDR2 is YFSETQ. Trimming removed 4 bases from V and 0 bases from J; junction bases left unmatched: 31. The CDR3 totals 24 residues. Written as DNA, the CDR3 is TGCGCCAGCAGCCTCCGGGACAGCGTAGAAGTGCTTCTAGAAACTAACCACTCTGGAAACACCATATATTTT. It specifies CASSLRDSVEVLLETNHSGNTIYF.

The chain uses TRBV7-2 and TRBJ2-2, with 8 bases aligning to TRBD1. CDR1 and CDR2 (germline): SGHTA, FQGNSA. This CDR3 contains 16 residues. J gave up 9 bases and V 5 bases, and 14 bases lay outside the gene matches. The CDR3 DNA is TGTGCCAGCAGCCAAGGACAGGGACAGTGGAACCGGGAGCTGTTTTTT. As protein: CASSQGQGQWNRELFF.

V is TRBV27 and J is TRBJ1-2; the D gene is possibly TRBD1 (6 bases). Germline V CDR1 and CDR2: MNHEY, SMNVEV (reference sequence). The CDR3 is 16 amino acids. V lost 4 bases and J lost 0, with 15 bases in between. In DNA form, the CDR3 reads TGTGCCAGCAGTTCCTACACAGGGAGGGCTAACTATGGCTACACCTTC. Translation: CASSSYTGRANYGYTF.

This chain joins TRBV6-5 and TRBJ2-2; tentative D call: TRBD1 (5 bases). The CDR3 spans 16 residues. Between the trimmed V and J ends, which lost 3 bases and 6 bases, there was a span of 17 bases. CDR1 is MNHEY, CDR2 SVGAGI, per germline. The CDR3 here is CASSYTPAGWAGELFF. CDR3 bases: TGTGCCAGCAGTTATACCCCGGCAGGGTGGGCCGGGGAGCTGTTTTTT.

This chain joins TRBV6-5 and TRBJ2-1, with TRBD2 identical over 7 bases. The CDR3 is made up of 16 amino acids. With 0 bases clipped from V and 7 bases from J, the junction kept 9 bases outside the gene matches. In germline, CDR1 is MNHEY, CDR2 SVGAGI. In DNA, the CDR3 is TGTGCCAGCAGTTACTCTCAAACTAGCGTGAGTAATGAGCAGTTCTTC. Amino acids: CASSYSQTSVSNEQFF.

For the CDR3, the DNA is TGTGCCAGCAGTCCCCGGGACAGGGTATGGGCTGAAGCTTTCTTT. Translation gives CASSPRDRVWAEAFF. The rearrangement uses TRBV6-5 and TRBJ1-1; 9 bases line up with TRBD1. The trim removed 5 bases at V and 6 bases at J, leaving 10 bases unmatched. CDR1 MNHEY and CDR2 SVGAGI come from the germline V gene. This CDR3 has 15 residues.

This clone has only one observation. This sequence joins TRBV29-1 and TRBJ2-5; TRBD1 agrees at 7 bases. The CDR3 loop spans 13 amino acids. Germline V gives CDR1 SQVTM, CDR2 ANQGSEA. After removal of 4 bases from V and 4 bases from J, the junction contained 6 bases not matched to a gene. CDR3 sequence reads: CSVARGSGETQYF. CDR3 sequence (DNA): TGCAGCGTTGCCAGGGGGTCAGGAGAGACCCAGTACTTC. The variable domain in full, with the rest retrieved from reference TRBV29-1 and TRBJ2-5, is SAVISQKPSRDICQRGTSLTIQCQVDSQVTMMFWYRQQPGQSLTLIATANQGSEATYESGFVIDKFPISRPNLTFSTLTVSNMSPEDSSIYLCSVARGSGETQYFGPGTRLLVL.

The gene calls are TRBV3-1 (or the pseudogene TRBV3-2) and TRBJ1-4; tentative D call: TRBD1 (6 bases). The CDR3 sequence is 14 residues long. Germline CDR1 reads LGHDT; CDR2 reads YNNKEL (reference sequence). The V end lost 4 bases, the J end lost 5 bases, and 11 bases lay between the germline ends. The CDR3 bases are TGTGCCAGCAGCCTACGGGGGGCAAATGAAAAACTGTTTTTT. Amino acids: CASSLRGANEKLFF.

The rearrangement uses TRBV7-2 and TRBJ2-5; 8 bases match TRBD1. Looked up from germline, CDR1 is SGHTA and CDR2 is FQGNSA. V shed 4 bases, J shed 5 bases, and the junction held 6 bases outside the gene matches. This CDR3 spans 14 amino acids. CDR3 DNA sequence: TGTGCCAGCAGCTCGGACAGGGCGACGGAGACCCAGTACTTC. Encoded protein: CASSSDRATETQYF.

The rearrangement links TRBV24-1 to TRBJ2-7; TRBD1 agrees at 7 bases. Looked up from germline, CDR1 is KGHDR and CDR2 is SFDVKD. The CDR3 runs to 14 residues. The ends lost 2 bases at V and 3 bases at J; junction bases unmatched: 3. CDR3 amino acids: CATSDSGTDYEQYF. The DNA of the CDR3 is TGTGCCACCAGTGATTCAGGGACAGACTACGAGCAGTACTTC.